This passage covers 25 T cell receptor beta chains from one sample sequenced in a study of blood T cell repertoires in COVID-19. Measured with immunoSEQ multiplex PCR; TCRdb has only the in-frame clones, and not every one. The sample lists about 210,000 clones, 80% occurring once. Sequencing was done on a sample of PBMCs or T cells enriched from blood (not recorded which). Receptor source: a man aged 30 to 39 with acute COVID-19.

For this clone: Other nucleotide sequences from this sample produce the same CDR3. This sequence joins TRBV3-1 (or the pseudogene TRBV3-2) and TRBJ1-5; 8 nucleotides line up with TRBD1. J gave up 6 bases and V 1 base, and 2 bases lay outside the gene matches. Germline lookup yields CDR1 LGHDT and CDR2 YNNKEL (reference sequence). This CDR3 comprises 14 residues. CDR3 in DNA: TGTGCCAGCAGCCAAGCAGGGGGCGGTCAGCCCCAGCATTTT. Encoded protein: CASSQAGGGQPQHF.

For the CDR3, the DNA is TGCGCCAGCAGCTTGGGACAGGGAGGTGGAAACACCATATATTTT. This translates into CASSLGQGGGNTIYF. The chain is built from TRBV5-1 and TRBJ1-3; TRBD1 matches 7 bases. The CDR3 contains 15 residues. The V segment lost 0 bases and the J segment 3 bases; nucleotides outside the gene matches: 3. CDR1 and CDR2 (germline): SGHRS, YFSETQ.

This chain uses TRBV5-1 with TRBJ2-1; 9 bases align to TRBD2. This CDR3 comprises 16 residues. J gave up 2 bases and V 0 bases, and 3 bases lay outside the gene matches. CDR1 and CDR2 (germline): SGHRS, YFSETQ. DNA of the CDR3: TGCGCCAGCAGCTTGGCCCCTAGCGGGACCTACAATGAGCAGTTCTTC. Translating gives CASSLAPSGTYNEQFF.

The chain couples TRBV29-1 to TRBJ2-7; D possibly corresponds to TRBD1 (6 bases). The CDR3 is 14 residues long. The ends were cut back, 3 bases at V and 0 bases at J, with 12 bases in the middle. Germline CDR1 reads SQVTM; CDR2 reads ANQGSEA. The CDR3 DNA reads as TGCAGCGTTGAGTGGACAGCTTTCTCCTACGAGCAGTACTTC. Encoded protein: CSVEWTAFSYEQYF.

The chain carries TRBV6-2 or TRBV6-3 and TRBJ2-7; 9 nucleotides line up with TRBD2. CDR1 and CDR2 from the germline V gene are MNHEY and SVGEGT. The ends lost 0 bases at V and 0 bases at J; junction bases unmatched: 0. The CDR3 is 15 amino acids. The CDR3 nucleotides read TGTGCCAGCAGTTACTCGACTAGCGGCTCCTACGAGCAGTACTTC. Amino acids: CASSYSTSGSYEQYF.

This clone appeared once. The J gene is TRBJ2-7, the V gene TRBV3-1 (or the pseudogene TRBV3-2), with D possibly being TRBD2 (5 bases). Between the trimmed V and J ends, which lost 0 bases and 3 bases, there was a span of 9 bases. The germline gives CDR1 LGHDT, CDR2 YNNKEL (reference sequence). The CDR3 has 14 amino acids. CDR3 coding DNA: TGTGCCAGCAGCCAAGATCTAGCTAACTACGAGCAGTACTTC. It is translated as CASSQDLANYEQYF.

The chain has TRBV19 and TRBJ1-6; D uncertain. CDR3 length: 13 amino acids. The V and J ends lost 7 bases and 7 bases respectively, with 11 bases between them. Germline loops: CDR1 LNHDA, CDR2 SQIVND (reference sequence). The CDR3 spells CASTPGENSPLHF. In DNA, the CDR3 is TGTGCCAGTACCCCCGGGGAGAATTCACCCCTCCACTTT.

The sample holds a few counts of this clone. The V and J genes are TRBV13 and TRBJ1-2; weak D call: TRBD1 (5 bases). Trimming shortened V by 0 bases and J by 6 bases, and 14 bases separated the two germline ends. This CDR3 has 15 amino acids. CDR1 and CDR2 from the germline V gene are PRHDT and FYEKMQ (reference sequence). In nucleotides, the CDR3 is TGTGCCAGCAGCTTAGGCCCAGGGTTGGAGAATGGCTACACCTTC. This encodes CASSLGPGLENGYTF.

V and J are TRBV12-3 or TRBV12-4 and TRBJ1-2; no clear D. The CDR3 runs to 12 residues. Deletions cut 2 bases from V and 8 bases from J, with 9 bases between. Written as DNA, the CDR3 is TGTGCCAGCAGTTTATATGGAGGCGGCTACACCTTC. It yields the protein CASSLYGGGYTF.

This chain links TRBV10-1 with TRBJ1-1, with D possibly TRBD1 on 6 matching bases. Germline-derived CDR1 and CDR2 are WNHNN and SYGVQD (reference sequence). The V end was cut by 4 bases, the J end by 5 bases, with 14 bases between. The CDR3 runs to 14 residues. The CDR3 coding sequence is TGCGCCAGCAGTGTTGGAAGGGGGTGGACTGAAGCTTTCTTT. Protein: CASSVGRGWTEAFF.

The chain is built from TRBV2 and TRBJ2-5; TRBD2 matches at 8 bases. Unmatched junction bases numbered 11, after V lost 3 bases and J lost 5 bases. The CDR3 extends over 16 amino acids. CDR1 and CDR2 (germline): SNHLY, FYNNEI. CDR3 in DNA: TGTGCCAGCAGTGACTACTTCGGGGGGGCCCAGGAGACCCAGTACTTC. Amino acid sequence: CASSDYFGGAQETQYF.

The chain is built from TRBV25-1 and TRBJ1-5; no clear D gene. Trimming removed 3 bases from V and 1 base from J, with 7 bases in between. Germline-derived CDR1 and CDR2 are MGHDK and SYGVNS. This CDR3 has 14 amino acids. The CDR3 sequence: CASSDWQSNQPQHF. The CDR3, as DNA: TGTGCCAGCAGTGATTGGCAGAGCAATCAGCCCCAGCATTTT.

The genes are TRBV7-9 and TRBJ2-5, with TRBD1 matching 7 bases. Trimming removed 8 bases from V and 4 bases from J; junction bases left unmatched: 13. CDR1 and CDR2 (germline): SEHNR, FQNEAQ (reference sequence). The CDR3 contains 15 residues. The CDR3 DNA sequence: TGTGCCAGCGCCGCGGTGACAGGGATAGGAGAGACCCAGTACTTC. Translated: CASAAVTGIGETQYF. The full variable domain, with the rest looked up from reference TRBV7-9 and TRBJ2-5, is DTGVSQNPRHKITKRGQNVTFRCDPISEHNRLYWYRQTLGQGPEFLTYFQNEAQLEKSRLLSDRFSAERPKGSFSTLEIQRTEQGDSAMYLCASAAVTGIGETQYFGPGTRLLVL.

The chain recombines TRBV10-3 with TRBJ2-3; 10 bases are a match to TRBD2. Unmatched junction bases numbered 3, after V lost 2 bases and J lost 1 base. The CDR3 is 16 amino acids. The V gene's germline CDR1 is ENHRY and CDR2 SYGVKD. The CDR3 loop reads CAISESLAGGTDTQYF. The CDR3 bases are TGTGCCATCAGTGAGAGTCTAGCGGGGGGCACAGATACGCAGTATTTT.

This rearrangement joins TRBV5-1 to TRBJ1-3; the D gene is possibly TRBD1 (5 bases). Germline CDR1 SGHRS, CDR2 YFSETQ. The CDR3 is 17 amino acids. The V end was cut by 0 bases, the J end by 1 base, with 14 bases between. The CDR3 DNA reads TGCGCCAGCAGCTTGGAAAGGTCGCGGGGGTCTGGAAACACCATATATTTT. This translates into CASSLERSRGSGNTIYF.

V is TRBV6-5 and J is TRBJ1-4, with D possibly TRBD1 on 6 matching bases. The CDR3 is made up of 15 amino acids. Germline CDR1 reads MNHEY; CDR2 reads SVGAGI. Between the trimmed V and J ends, which lost 1 base and 4 bases, there was a span of 10 bases. DNA of the CDR3: TGTGCCAGCAGTTACTTGGGAGGGGGTAATGAAAAACTGTTTTTT. Protein product: CASSYLGGGNEKLFF.

This chain joins TRBV6-2 or TRBV6-3 and TRBJ1-5, with 8 bases fitting TRBD1. The CDR3 length is 14 residues. V shed 2 bases and J 6 bases; nucleotides not matched to a gene: 3. Per the germline V gene, CDR1 is MNHEY and CDR2 is SVGEGT. CDR3 sequence: CASSYAGGGQPQHF. The CDR3 region has the DNA TGTGCCAGCAGTTACGCAGGGGGCGGTCAGCCCCAGCATTTT.

This chain connects TRBV7-9 to TRBJ1-2; D might be TRBD1 (6 bases). V dropped 1 base and J dropped 7 bases, with 19 bases sitting between them. This CDR3 spans 16 amino acids. Germline values: CDR1 SEHNR, CDR2 FQNEAQ (reference sequence). The CDR3 coding sequence is TGTGCCAGCAGCTTAGAGGTGACAGGAGGTAGCCTTGGCTACACCTTC. Residues: CASSLEVTGGSLGYTF.

In DNA form, the CDR3 reads TGTGCCAGCAGCGTATCCCATCGACAGGGAAACACTGAAGCTTTCTTT. Its protein is CASSVSHRQGNTEAFF. V usage is TRBV9 and J usage is TRBJ1-1; 7 bases are a match to TRBD1. The V gene end was trimmed by 1 base and the J gene end by 2 bases; junction bases not matched to a gene: 8. Germline CDR1 reads SGDLS; CDR2 reads YYNGEE. This CDR3 is built from 16 residues.

V and J are TRBV7-7 and TRBJ2-1; TRBD2 aligns across 8 bases. This CDR3 comprises 15 residues. V dropped 5 bases and J dropped 1; count of bases not matched to a gene: 4. Germline values: CDR1 SSHAT, CDR2 FNYEAQ (reference sequence). The DNA for the CDR3 is TGTGCCAGCAGCCCCCGGGGGGGTTCCTACAATGAGCAGTTCTTC. Its translation is CASSPRGGSYNEQFF.

This clone was seen just once. The rearrangement links TRBV27 to TRBJ2-2; 8 nucleotides line up with TRBD1. The CDR3 runs to 17 residues. The germline CDR1 and CDR2 sequences are MNHEY and SMNVEV (reference sequence). V dropped 7 bases and J dropped 6; count of bases not matched to a gene: 16. The CDR3 sequence is CASIPIGTGAFAGELFF. The CDR3 DNA is TGTGCCAGCATCCCAATCGGGACAGGCGCTTTCGCCGGGGAGCTGTTTTTT.

The chain links TRBV4-1 to TRBJ2-7; 8 positions match TRBD1. CDR3 size: 15 residues. Trimming cost V 6 bases and J 4 bases; bases outside gene matches: 11. Germline assignment: CDR1 MGHRA and CDR2 YSYEKL. The CDR3 DNA reads TGCGCCAGCAGAAATACCGGGACAGGCCCATACGAGCAGTACTTC. Amino acids: CASRNTGTGPYEQYF.

V and J are TRBV14 and TRBJ1-3; D unclear. Germline CDR1 SGHDN, CDR2 FVKESK. This CDR3 comprises 14 residues. Trimming took 6 bases from V and 0 from J, leaving 9 bases between them. This CDR3 is CASRLGGSGNTIYF. CDR3 sequence (DNA): TGTGCCAGCAGACTCGGAGGCTCTGGAAACACCATATATTTT.

The chain carries TRBV27 and TRBJ1-5; weak D call: TRBD1 (6 bases). The V gene lost 4 bases and the J gene lost 1 base, with 14 bases spanning the gap. Germline CDR1 is MNHEY and CDR2 is SMNVEV (reference sequence). This CDR3 is built from 16 residues. CDR3 sequence reads: CASSSRGASSNQPQHF. The CDR3 nucleotides read TGTGCCAGCAGTTCCCGGGGGGCATCAAGCAATCAGCCCCAGCATTTT.

The chain has TRBV12-3 or TRBV12-4 and TRBJ1-4; 7 bases are a match to TRBD1. V shed 5 bases and J 7 bases; nucleotides not matched to a gene: 4. This CDR3 is 13 amino acids long. CDR3 sequence (DNA): TGTGCCAGCAGTCCTCGACAGGGTGAAAAACTGTTTTTT. This encodes CASSPRQGEKLFF.